Below, one T cell receptor (beta chain) is given with its context. Germline assignment: CDR1 SGDLS and CDR2 YYNGEE. V lost 0 bases, J lost 4 bases, and 12 bases lay in between. The CDR3 covers 15 residues. This sample is part of a study of blood T cell repertoires in COVID-19. On the study more broadly: Samples of COVID-19 (acute and convalescent) were obtained from the United States, Italy and Spain.

Sequenced by immunoSEQ multiplex PCR; TCRdb stores in-frame clones only, minus some. The table includes fewer than 15,000 clones, approximately 91% detected once. This clonotype originated in a human donor in a cohort sampled during active COVID-19. The J gene is TRBJ2-3, the V gene TRBV9; D unclear. The sequenced sample consisted of peripheral blood. In DNA, the CDR3 is TGTGCCAGCAGCGTAGTAGCCCTTACTCCAGATACGCAGTATTTT. This sequence encodes CASSVVALTPDTQYF.